This record concerns one T cell receptor beta chain sequence. This entry comes from a study of shared clonotypes between healthy human individuals. From germline, CDR1 is SGHNT and CDR2 YYREEE (reference sequence). Trimming took 7 bases from V and 2 from J, leaving 16 bases between them. The CDR3 covers 15 residues. Unsorted PBMC DNA was sequenced on ten immunoSEQ deep assay plates. Generated by immunoSEQ multiplex PCR, the TCRdb table keeps only in-frame clones and is missing some. This table holds more than 400,000 clones, about 72% found once. The receptor's source is a woman aged 40 to 50 in good health. Some clones in this sample may be carry-over from other donors' samples. The sample taken for sequencing was PBMCs. V usage is TRBV5-4 and J usage is TRBJ2-1; D may be TRBD2 (5 bases). CDR3 sequence reads: CASSPGGLPYNEQFF. CDR3 nucleotide sequence: TGTGCCAGCTCTCCTGGCGGGCTCCCCTACAATGAGCAGTTCTTC. Filled out from reference TRBV5-4 and TRBJ2-1, the complete variable domain reads ETGVTQSPTHLIKTRGQQVTLRCSSQSGHNTVSWYQQALGQGPQFIFQYYREEENGRGNFPPRFSGLQFPNYSSELNVNALELDDSALYLCASSPGGLPYNEQFFGPGTRLTVL.